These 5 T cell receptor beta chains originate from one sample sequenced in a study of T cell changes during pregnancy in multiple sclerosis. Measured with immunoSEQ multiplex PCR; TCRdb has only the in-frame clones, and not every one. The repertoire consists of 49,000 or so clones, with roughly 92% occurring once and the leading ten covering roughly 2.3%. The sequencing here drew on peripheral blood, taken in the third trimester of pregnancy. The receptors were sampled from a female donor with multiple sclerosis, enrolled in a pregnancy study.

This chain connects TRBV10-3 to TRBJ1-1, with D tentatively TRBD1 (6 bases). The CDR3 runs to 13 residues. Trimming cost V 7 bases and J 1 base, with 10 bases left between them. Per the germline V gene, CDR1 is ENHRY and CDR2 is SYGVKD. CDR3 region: CAITAQGNTEAFF. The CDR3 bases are TGTGCCATCACTGCACAGGGGAACACTGAAGCTTTCTTT.

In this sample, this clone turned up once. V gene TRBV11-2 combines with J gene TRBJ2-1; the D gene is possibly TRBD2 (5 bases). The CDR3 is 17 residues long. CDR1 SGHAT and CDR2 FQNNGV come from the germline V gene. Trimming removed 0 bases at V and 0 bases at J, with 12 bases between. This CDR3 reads CASSLDWTSHSYNEQFF. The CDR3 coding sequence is TGTGCCAGCAGCTTAGATTGGACTTCCCACTCCTACAATGAGCAGTTCTTC.

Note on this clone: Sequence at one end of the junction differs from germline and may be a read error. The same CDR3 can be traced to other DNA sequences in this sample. This CDR3 is CASREAGTGNEKLFF. The DNA of the CDR3 is TGTGCCAGCAGAGAAGCCGGGACAGGAAATGAAAAACTGTTTTTT. The chain is built from TRBV6-1 and TRBJ1-4; TRBD1 matches 8 bases. The CDR3 is made up of 15 amino acids. The germline V gene has CDR1 MNHNS and CDR2 SASEGT.

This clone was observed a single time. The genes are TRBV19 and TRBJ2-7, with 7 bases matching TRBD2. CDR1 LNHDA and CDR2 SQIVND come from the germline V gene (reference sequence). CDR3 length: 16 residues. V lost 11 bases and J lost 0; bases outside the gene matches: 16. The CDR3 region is CAGPPYRGLLSYEQYF. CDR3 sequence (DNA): TGTGCCGGACCGCCCTATCGGGGACTACTCTCCTACGAGCAGTACTTC.

The CDR3 is CASSQPGARNTEAFF. CDR3 DNA sequence: TGTGCCAGCAGCCAACCTGGGGCTAGGAACACTGAAGCTTTCTTT. The genes are TRBV4-2 and TRBJ1-1, with D tentatively TRBD1 (5 bases). Trimming removed 2 bases from V and 1 base from J, with 11 bases in between. The germline V gene encodes CDR1 LGHNA and CDR2 YNFKEQ. There are 15 residues in the CDR3.